This record looks at one T cell receptor (beta chain) sequence and its context. Its antigen is unidentified. Germline and junction disagree at one end, which may indicate a read error. Donors each provided about 9.5 milliliters of peripheral blood. The germline CDR1 and CDR2 sequences are MDHEN and SYDVKM. There are 13 residues in the CDR3. This entry comes from a study of blood T cells in healthy people across ages. Overall study context: Capture by template switching was about one barcoded beta molecule per two T cells. Broader study findings: Fewer expanded clones and more diversity marked long-lived versus aged donors.

For the second PCR, which ran for 7 to 11 cycles, a sample-barcoded 5' primer and a J-beta primer mix were used. Each CDR3 protein gets one entry after TCRdb re-called the 5' RACE reads with MiXCR. This table has 1.5 million or so distinct CDR3 sequences, approximately 38% appearing once. The rearrangement joins TRBV28 to TRBJ1-1, with D hard to call. The sequence was obtained from a young woman in good health. The sequenced sample was blood. For the CDR3, the DNA is TGTACCAGCAGAGCCACAAGCAACACTGAAGCTTTCTTT. Protein sequence: CTSRATSNTEAFF.